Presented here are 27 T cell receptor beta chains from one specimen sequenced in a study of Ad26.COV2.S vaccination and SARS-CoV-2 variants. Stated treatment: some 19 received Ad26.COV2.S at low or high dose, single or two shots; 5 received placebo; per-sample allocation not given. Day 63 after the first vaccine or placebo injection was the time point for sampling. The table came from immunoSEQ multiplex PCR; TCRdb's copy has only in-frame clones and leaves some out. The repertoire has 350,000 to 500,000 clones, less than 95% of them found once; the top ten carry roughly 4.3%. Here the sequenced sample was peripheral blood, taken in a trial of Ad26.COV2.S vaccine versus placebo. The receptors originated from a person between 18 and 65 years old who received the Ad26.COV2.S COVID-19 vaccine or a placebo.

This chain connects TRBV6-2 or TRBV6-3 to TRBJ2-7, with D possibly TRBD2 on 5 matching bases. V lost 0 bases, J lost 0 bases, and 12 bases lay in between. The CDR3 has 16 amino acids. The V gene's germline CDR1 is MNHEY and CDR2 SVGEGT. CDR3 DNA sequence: TGTGCCAGCAGTTACTCCCTAGCCGATGACTCCTACGAGCAGTACTTC. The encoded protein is CASSYSLADDSYEQYF.

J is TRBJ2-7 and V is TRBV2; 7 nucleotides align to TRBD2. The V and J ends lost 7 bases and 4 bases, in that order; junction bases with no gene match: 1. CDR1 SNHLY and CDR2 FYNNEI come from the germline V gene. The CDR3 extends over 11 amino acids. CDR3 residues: CASTGGYEQYF. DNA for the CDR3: TGTGCCAGCACGGGAGGTTACGAGCAGTACTTC.

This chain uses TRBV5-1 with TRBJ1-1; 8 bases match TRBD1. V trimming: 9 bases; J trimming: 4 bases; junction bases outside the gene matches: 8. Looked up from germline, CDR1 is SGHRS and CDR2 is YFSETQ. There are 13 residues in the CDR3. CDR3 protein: CATKTGVGTEAFF. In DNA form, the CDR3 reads TGCGCCACCAAGACAGGGGTGGGCACTGAAGCTTTCTTT.

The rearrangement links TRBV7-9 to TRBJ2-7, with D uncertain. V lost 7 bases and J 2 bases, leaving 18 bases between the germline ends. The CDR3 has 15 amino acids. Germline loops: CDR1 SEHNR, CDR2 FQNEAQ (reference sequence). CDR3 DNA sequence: TGTGCCAGCACCCTAAGCGCGGCGGTTCCCTACGAGCAGTACTTC. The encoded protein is CASTLSAAVPYEQYF.

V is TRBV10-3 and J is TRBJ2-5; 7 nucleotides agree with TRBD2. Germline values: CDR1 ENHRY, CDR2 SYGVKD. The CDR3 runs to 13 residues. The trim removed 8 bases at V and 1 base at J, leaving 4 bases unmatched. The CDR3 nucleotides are TGTGCCATCCGGCCGGGGGGCCAAGAGACCCAGTACTTC. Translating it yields CAIRPGGQETQYF.

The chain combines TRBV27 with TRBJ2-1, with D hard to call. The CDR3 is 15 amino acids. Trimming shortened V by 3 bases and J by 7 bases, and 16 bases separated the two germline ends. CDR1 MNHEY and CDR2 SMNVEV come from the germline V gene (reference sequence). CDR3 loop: CASSLTTYPGNEQFF. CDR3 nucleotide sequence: TGTGCCAGCAGTTTGACCACCTACCCCGGGAATGAGCAGTTCTTC.

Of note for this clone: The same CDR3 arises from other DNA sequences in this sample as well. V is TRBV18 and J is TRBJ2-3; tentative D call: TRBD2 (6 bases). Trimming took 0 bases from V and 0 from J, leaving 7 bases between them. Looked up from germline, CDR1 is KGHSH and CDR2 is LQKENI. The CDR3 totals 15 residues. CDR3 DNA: TGTGCCAGCTCACCACCTAGCGGCAGCACAGATACGCAGTATTTT. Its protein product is CASSPPSGSTDTQYF.

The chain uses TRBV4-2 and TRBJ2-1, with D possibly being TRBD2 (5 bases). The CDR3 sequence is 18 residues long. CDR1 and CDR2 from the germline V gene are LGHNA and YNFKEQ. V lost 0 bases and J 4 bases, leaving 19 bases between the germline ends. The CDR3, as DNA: TGTGCCAGCAGCCAAGAACCCCTGGCAGCGGCCATTTACAATGAGCAGTTCTTC. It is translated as CASSQEPLAAAIYNEQFF.

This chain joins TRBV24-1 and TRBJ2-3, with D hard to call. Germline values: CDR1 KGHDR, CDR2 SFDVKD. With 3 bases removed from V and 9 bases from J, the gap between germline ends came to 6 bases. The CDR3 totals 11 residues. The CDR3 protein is CATSDLATQYF. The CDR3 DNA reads TGTGCCACCAGTGATCTGGCCACGCAGTATTTT.

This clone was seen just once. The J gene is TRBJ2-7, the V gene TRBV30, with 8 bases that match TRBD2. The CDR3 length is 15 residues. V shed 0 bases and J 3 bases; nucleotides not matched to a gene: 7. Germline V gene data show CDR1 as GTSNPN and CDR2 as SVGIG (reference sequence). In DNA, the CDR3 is TGTGCCTGGAGTGTACTCCGCGGGAGGTTCTACGAGCAGTACTTC. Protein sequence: CAWSVLRGRFYEQYF.

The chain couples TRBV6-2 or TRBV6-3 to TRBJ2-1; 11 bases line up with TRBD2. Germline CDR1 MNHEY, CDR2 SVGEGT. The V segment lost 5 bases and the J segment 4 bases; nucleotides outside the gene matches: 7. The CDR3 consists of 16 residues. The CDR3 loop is CASSQGGTSGYNEQFF. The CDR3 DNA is TGTGCCAGCAGTCAAGGCGGGACTAGCGGTTACAATGAGCAGTTCTTC.

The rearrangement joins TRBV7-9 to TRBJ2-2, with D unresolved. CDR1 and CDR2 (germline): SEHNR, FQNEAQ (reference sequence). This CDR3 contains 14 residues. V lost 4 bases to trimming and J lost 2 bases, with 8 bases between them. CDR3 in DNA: TGTGCCAGCAGCTCCACCGCCAACACCGGGGAGCTGTTTTTT. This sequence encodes CASSSTANTGELFF.

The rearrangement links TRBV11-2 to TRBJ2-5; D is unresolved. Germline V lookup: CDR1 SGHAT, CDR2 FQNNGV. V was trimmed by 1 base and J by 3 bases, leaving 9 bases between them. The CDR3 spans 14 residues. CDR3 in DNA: TGTGCCAGCAGCTTAGCCTCTCTGGAAGAGACCCAGTACTTC. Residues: CASSLASLEETQYF.

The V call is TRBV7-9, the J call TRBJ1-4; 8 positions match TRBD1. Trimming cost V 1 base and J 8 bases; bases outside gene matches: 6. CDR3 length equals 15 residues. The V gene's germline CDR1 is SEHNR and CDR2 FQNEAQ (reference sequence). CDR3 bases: TGTGCCAGCAGCTTAGGATCAGGGGGCCGGGAAAAACTGTTTTTT. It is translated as CASSLGSGGREKLFF. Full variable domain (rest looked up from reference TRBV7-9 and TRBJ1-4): DTGVSQNPRHKITKRGQNVTFRCDPISEHNRLYWYRQTLGQGPEFLTYFQNEAQLEKSRLLSDRFSAERPKGSFSTLEIQRTEQGDSAMYLCASSLGSGGREKLFFGSGTQLSVL.

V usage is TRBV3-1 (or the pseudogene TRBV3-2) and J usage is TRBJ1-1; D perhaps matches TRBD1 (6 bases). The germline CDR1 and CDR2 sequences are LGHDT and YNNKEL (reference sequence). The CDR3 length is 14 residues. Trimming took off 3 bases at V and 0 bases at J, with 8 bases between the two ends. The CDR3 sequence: CASSQRTVNTEAFF. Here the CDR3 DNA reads TGTGCCAGCAGCCAGAGGACAGTGAACACTGAAGCTTTCTTT.

CDR3 protein: CASSLAFMNTEAFF. The CDR3 coding sequence is TGTGCCAGCAGCTTGGCCTTCATGAACACTGAAGCTTTCTTT. The chain carries TRBV5-4 and TRBJ1-1; D gene ambiguous. Trimming shortened V by 0 bases and J by 0 bases, and 6 bases separated the two germline ends. Germline CDR1 SGHNT, CDR2 YYREEE (reference sequence). The length of the CDR3 is 14 residues.

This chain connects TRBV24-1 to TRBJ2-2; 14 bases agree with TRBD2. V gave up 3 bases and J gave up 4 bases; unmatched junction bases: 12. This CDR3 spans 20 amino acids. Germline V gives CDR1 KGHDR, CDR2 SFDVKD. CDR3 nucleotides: TGTGCCACCAGTGATCGTCCGGGACTAGCGGGAGCGACCTTCACCGGGGAGCTGTTTTTT. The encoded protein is CATSDRPGLAGATFTGELFF.

In nucleotides, the CDR3 is TGTGCCATCAGTGAGTCGGAGGGCCTAAAAGAGACCCAGTACTTC. This sequence encodes CAISESEGLKETQYF. The chain is built from TRBV10-3 and TRBJ2-5; maybe TRBD2 (6 bases). The CDR3 extends over 15 amino acids. CDR1 is ENHRY, CDR2 SYGVKD, per germline. The ends were cut back, 0 bases at V and 3 bases at J, with 11 bases in the middle.

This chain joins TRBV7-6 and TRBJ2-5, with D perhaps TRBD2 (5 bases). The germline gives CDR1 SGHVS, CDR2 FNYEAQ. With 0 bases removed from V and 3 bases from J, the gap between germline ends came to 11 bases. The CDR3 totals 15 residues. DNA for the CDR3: TGTGCCAGCAGCTTAGCTTTGACTAAAGAAGAGACCCAGTACTTC. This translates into CASSLALTKEETQYF.

CDR3 nucleotides: TGTGCCAGCAGTTACGTTCCGTTTGGTGAGCAGTTCTTC. Residues: CASSYVPFGEQFF. The chain couples TRBV28 to TRBJ2-1; D is unresolved. V was pared by 4 bases and J by 9 bases, with 13 bases between. This CDR3 is built from 13 residues. Germline values: CDR1 MDHEN, CDR2 SYDVKM. Full variable domain (outside the CDR3, taken from reference TRBV28 and TRBJ2-1): DVKVTQSSRYLVKRTGEKVFLECVQDMDHENMFWYRQDPGLGLRLIYFSYDVKMKEKGDIPEGYSVSREKKERFSLILESASTNQTSMYLCASSYVPFGEQFFGPGTRLTVL.

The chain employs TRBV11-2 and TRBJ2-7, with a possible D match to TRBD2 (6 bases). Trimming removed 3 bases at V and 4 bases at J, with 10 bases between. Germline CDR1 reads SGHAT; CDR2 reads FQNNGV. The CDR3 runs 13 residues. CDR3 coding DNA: TGTGCCAGCAGCTTGGGCGGGAAATACGAGCAGTACTTC. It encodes CASSLGGKYEQYF.

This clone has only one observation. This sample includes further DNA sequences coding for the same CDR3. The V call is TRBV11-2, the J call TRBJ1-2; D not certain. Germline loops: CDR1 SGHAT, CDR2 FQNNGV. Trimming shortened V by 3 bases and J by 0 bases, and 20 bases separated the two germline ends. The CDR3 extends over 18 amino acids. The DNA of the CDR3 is TGTGCCAGCAGCTTCCCTTTAAATGAAGGTGAAGCTAACTATGGCTACACCTTC. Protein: CASSFPLNEGEANYGYTF.

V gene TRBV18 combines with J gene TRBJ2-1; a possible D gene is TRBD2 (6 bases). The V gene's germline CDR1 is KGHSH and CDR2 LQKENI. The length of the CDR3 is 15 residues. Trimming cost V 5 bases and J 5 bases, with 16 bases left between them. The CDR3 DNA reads TGTGCCAGCTCAGGAACGGGACTCCTCGACAATGAGCAGTTCTTC. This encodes CASSGTGLLDNEQFF.

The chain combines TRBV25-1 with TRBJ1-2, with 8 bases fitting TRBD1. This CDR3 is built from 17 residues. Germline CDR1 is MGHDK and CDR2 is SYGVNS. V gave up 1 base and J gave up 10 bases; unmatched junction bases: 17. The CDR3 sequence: CASSEWGPGQGVMDYTF. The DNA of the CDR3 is TGTGCCAGCAGTGAATGGGGGCCCGGACAGGGAGTGATGGACTACACCTTC.

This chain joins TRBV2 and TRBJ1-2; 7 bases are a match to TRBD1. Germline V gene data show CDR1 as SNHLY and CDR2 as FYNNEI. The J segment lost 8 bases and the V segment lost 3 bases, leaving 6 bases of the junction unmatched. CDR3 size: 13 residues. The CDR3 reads CASSDMTGSGYTF. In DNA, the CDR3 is TGTGCCAGCAGTGATATGACAGGGAGCGGCTACACCTTC.

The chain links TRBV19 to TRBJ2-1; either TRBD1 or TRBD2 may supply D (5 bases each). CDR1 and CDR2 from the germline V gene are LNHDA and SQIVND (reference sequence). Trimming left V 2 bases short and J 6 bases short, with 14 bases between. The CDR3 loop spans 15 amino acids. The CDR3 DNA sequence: TGTGCCAGTAGTATATCGGACGGGACCTTCAATGAGCAGTTCTTC. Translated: CASSISDGTFNEQFF.

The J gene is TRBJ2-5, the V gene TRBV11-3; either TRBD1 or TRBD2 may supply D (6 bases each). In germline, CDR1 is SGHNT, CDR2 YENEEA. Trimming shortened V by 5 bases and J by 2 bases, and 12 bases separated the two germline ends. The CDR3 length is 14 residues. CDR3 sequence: CASSPGAEQETQYF. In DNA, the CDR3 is TGTGCCAGCAGCCCGGGGGCCGAACAAGAGACCCAGTACTTC.